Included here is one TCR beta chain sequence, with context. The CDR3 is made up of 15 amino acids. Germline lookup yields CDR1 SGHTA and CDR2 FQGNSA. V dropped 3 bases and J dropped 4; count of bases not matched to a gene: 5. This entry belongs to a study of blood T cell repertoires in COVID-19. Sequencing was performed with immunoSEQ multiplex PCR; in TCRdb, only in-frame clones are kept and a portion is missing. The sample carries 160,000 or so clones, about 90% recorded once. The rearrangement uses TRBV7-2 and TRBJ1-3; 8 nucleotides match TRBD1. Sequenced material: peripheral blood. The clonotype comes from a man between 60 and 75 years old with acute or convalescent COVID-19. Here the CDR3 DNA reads TGTGCCAGCAGCTTGACAGGGGCAGCCGGAAACACCATATATTTT. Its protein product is CASSLTGAAGNTIYF.